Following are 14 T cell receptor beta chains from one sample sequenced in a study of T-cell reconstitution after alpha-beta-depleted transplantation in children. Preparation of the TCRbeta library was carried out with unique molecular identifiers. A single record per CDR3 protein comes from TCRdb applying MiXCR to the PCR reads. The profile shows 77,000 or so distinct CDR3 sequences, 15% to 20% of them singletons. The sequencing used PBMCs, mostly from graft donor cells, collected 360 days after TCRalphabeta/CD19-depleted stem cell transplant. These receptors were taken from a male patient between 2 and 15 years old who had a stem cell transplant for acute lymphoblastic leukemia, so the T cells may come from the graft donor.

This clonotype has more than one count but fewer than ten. DNA of the CDR3: TGTGCCAGCAGTTACGGCGGACGCCCCACAGAGACCCAGTACTTC. Its translation: CASSYGGRPTETQYF. The genes are TRBV6-5 and TRBJ2-5, with D unclear. Germline V CDR1 and CDR2: MNHEY, SVGAGI. Trimming cost V 2 bases and J 4 bases, with 14 bases left between them. This CDR3 contains 15 residues.

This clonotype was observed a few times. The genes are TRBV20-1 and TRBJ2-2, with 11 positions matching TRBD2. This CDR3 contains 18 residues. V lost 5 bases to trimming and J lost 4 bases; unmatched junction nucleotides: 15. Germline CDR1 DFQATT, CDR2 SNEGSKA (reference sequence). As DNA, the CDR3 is TGCAGTGCTGTTCCCTTGGGACTAGCGGCCAGGGGCACCGGGGAGCTGTTTTTT. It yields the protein CSAVPLGLAARGTGELFF.

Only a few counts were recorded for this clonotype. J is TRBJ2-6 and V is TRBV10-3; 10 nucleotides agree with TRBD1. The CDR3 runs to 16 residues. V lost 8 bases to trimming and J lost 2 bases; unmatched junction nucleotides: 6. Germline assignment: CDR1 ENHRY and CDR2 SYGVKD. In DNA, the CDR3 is TGTGCCATCTACCCGGGACAGGGGACTGGGGCCAACGTCCTGACTTTC. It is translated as CAIYPGQGTGANVLTF.

CDR3 region: CASSQDVRVSYEQYF. The CDR3 bases are TGTGCCAGCAGCCAAGACGTCCGCGTTTCCTACGAGCAGTACTTC. The chain couples TRBV4-2 to TRBJ2-7; D gene uncertain. Trimming removed 0 bases at V and 1 base at J, with 10 bases between. CDR1 LGHNA and CDR2 YNFKEQ come from the germline V gene. CDR3 length: 15 amino acids.

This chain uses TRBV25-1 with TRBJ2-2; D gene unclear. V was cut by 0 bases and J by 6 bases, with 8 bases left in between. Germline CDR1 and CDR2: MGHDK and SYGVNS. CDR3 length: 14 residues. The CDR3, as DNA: TGTGCCAGCAGTGAATATCGCAAGTCCGGGGAGCTGTTTTTT. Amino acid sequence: CASSEYRKSGELFF.

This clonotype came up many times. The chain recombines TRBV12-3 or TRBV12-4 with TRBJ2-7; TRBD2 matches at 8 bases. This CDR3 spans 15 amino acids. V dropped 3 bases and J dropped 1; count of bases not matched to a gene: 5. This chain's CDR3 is CASSFLAGFSYEQYF. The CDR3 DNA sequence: TGTGCCAGCAGTTTCCTAGCGGGTTTTTCCTACGAGCAGTACTTC.

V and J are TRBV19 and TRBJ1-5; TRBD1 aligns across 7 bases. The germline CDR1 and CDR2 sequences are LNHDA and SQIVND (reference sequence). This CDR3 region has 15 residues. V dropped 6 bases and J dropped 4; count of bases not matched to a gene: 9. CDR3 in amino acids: CASRSGQAGNQPQHF. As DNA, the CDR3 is TGTGCCAGTAGATCCGGACAGGCGGGGAATCAGCCCCAGCATTTT.

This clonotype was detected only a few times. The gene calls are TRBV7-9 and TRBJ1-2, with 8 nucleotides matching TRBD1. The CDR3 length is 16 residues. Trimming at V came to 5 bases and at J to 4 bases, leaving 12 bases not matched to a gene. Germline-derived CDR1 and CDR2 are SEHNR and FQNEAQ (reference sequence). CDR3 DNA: TGTGCCAGCAGCCCCTTAGAGGGACAGGTCCTCTATGGCTACACCTTC. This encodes CASSPLEGQVLYGYTF.

The CDR3 protein is CASSLVAKNIQYF. As DNA, the CDR3 is TGTGCCAGCAGTTTGGTAGCCAAAAACATTCAGTACTTC. The V and J genes are TRBV12-3 or TRBV12-4 and TRBJ2-4; D unclear. Trimming took 3 bases from V and 0 from J, leaving 3 bases between them. The CDR3 totals 13 residues.

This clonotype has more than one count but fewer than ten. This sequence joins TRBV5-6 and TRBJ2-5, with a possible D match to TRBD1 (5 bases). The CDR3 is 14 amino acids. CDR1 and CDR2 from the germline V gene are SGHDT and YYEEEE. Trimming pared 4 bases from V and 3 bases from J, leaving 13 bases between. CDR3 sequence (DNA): TGTGCCAGCAGCACACCAGGGTGGGAAGAGACCCAGTACTTC. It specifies CASSTPGWEETQYF.

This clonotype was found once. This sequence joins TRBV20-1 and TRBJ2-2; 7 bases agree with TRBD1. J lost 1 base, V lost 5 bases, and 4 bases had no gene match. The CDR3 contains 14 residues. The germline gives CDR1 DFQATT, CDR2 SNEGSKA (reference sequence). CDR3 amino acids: CSALDRVNTGELFF. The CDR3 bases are TGCAGTGCTCTAGACAGGGTGAACACCGGGGAGCTGTTTTTT.

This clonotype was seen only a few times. CDR3: CASSLTQGPSIRTQYF. CDR3 DNA: TGTGCCAGCAGCCTAACACAGGGGCCCTCGATTAGGACCCAGTACTTC. The chain has TRBV13 and TRBJ2-5; 7 nucleotides align to TRBD1. Unmatched junction bases numbered 16, after V lost 5 bases and J lost 7 bases. Germline V gives CDR1 PRHDT, CDR2 FYEKMQ (reference sequence). This CDR3 is built from 16 residues. The full variable domain, completed using reference TRBV13 and TRBJ2-5, is AAGVIQSPRHLIKEKRETATLKCYPIPRHDTVYWYQQGPGQDPQFLISFYEKMQSDKGSIPDRFSAQQFSDYHSELNMSSLELGDSALYFCASSLTQGPSIRTQYFGPGTRLLVL.

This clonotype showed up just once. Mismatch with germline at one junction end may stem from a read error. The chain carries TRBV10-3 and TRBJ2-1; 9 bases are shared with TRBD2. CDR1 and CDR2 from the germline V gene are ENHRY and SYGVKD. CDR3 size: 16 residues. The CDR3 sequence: CAIGENSGSKANEQFF. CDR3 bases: TGTGCCATCGGTGAGAATAGCGGGAGTAAGGCCAATGAGCAGTTCTTC.

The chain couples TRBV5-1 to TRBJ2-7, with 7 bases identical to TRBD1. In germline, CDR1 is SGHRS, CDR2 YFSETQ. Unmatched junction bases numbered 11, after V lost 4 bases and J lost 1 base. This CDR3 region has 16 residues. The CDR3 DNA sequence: TGCGCCAGCAGCCTATCGTACCGGGACAGTTCCTACGAGCAGTACTTC. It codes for CASSLSYRDSSYEQYF. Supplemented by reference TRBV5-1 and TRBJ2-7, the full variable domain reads KAGVTQTPRYLIKTRGQQVTLSCSPISGHRSVSWYQQTPGQGLQFLFEYFSETQRNKGNFPGRFSGRQFSNSRSEMNVSTLELGDSALYLCASSLSYRDSSYEQYFGPGTRLTVT.